The T cell receptor beta chain described here comes from a study of cytomegalovirus exposure and HLA in healthy donors. CDR1 is MNHEY, CDR2 SMNVEV, per germline (reference sequence). The CDR3 has 14 residues. V gave up 2 bases and J gave up 5 bases; unmatched junction bases: 2. With 60 Vbeta and 13 Jbeta primers, the PCR was carried out. Method: immunoSEQ multiplex PCR; TCRdb's copy keeps in-frame clones and lacks some. The table has 160,000 or so clones, roughly four fifths seen once. The receptor was derived from a man in his fifties in good health and CMV-seropositive. The gene calls are TRBV27 and TRBJ1-2; 10 bases are a match to TRBD1. Sequenced input: PBMCs. DNA of the CDR3: TGTGCCAGCAGTTTAACGGGACAGGGGTATGGCTACACCTTC. This codes for CASSLTGQGYGYTF.